The 8 T cell receptor beta chains below were found in one sample sequenced in a study of blood T cell repertoires in COVID-19. Assay: immunoSEQ multiplex PCR; the TCRdb copy retains only in-frame clones and omits some. The sample gives fewer than 250,000 clones, more than 70% of which show up once; roughly 2.8% is in the top ten. The sequencing sample was made of peripheral blood. The receptors derive from a man between 45 and 60 years old with active or convalescent COVID-19.

The chain links TRBV5-1 to TRBJ2-5; D perhaps matches TRBD2 (5 bases). This CDR3 comprises 13 residues. Trimming removed 0 bases at V and 6 bases at J, with 9 bases between. Germline CDR1 is SGHRS and CDR2 is YFSETQ. The CDR3 DNA follows: TGCGCCAGCAGCTTGGGTGGGGAGAAGACCCAGTACTTC. It codes for CASSLGGEKTQYF.

V usage is TRBV18 and J usage is TRBJ1-2; TRBD1 might be the D (6 bases). There are 16 residues in the CDR3. Germline values: CDR1 KGHSH, CDR2 LQKENI. V gave up 6 bases and J gave up 6 bases, with 23 bases separating them. The CDR3 coding sequence is TGTGCCAGCTCGCTTGGAATTGACAGGACCGGAGATGGCTACACCTTC. This gives the protein CASSLGIDRTGDGYTF. The whole variable domain, remainder taken from reference TRBV18 and TRBJ1-2, is NAGVMQNPRHLVRRRGQEARLRCSPMKGHSHVYWYRQLPEEGLKFMVYLQKENIIDESGMPKERFSAEFPKEGPSILRIQQVVRGDSAAYFCASSLGIDRTGDGYTFGSGTRLTVV.

The rearrangement joins TRBV21-1 to TRBJ1-1. TRBV21-1 is classified as a pseudogene. The CDR3 sequence is 12 residues long. DNA of the CDR3: TGTGCCAGCGGGAGTTACATACCTGAAGCTTTCTTT. Translated: CASGSYIPEAFF.

CDR3 DNA: TGTGCCAGCAGCGCTAGAGGTAGCGGGAGGGGTGTGGAGACCCAGTACTTC. As protein: CASSARGSGRGVETQYF. The V gene is TRBV9, the J gene TRBJ2-5; TRBD2 agrees at 11 bases. Per germline, CDR1 SGDLS and CDR2 YYNGEE. The trim removed 3 bases at V and 5 bases at J, leaving 12 bases unmatched. The CDR3 covers 17 residues.

The chain couples TRBV19 to TRBJ1-1; TRBD1 matches at 10 bases. Germline V gene lookup returns CDR1 LNHDA and CDR2 SQIVND (reference sequence). The CDR3 loop spans 13 amino acids. V lost 5 bases to trimming and J lost 6 bases; unmatched junction nucleotides: 3. The CDR3 nucleotides are TGTGCCAGTAGTTCGGACAGGGGGTCTGAAGCTTTCTTT. This gives the protein CASSSDRGSEAFF.

This chain connects TRBV6-2 or TRBV6-3 to TRBJ1-5, with D unresolved. The CDR3 covers 15 residues. Germline V gene lookup returns CDR1 MNHEY and CDR2 SVGEGT. V shed 0 bases and J shed 1 base, with 7 bases lying between them. CDR3 loop: CASSYSEPSNQPQHF. CDR3 nucleotides: TGTGCCAGCAGTTACTCCGAGCCGAGCAATCAGCCCCAGCATTTT.

The gene calls are TRBV12-3 or TRBV12-4 and TRBJ2-1; D call uncertain. The CDR3 is 13 amino acids. The V and J ends lost 2 bases and 7 bases respectively, with 9 bases between them. Here the CDR3 reads CASSLSQRNEQFF. CDR3 sequence (DNA): TGTGCCAGCAGTTTATCTCAACGGAATGAGCAGTTCTTC.

This chain links TRBV6-6 with TRBJ2-1; D remains ambiguous. V dropped 2 bases and J dropped 5 bases, with 4 bases sitting between them. Germline CDR1 is MNHNY and CDR2 is SVGAGI (reference sequence). The CDR3 is made up of 12 amino acids. The CDR3 DNA is TGTGCCAGCAGTTACATCGACAATGAGCAGTTCTTC. It is translated as CASSYIDNEQFF.